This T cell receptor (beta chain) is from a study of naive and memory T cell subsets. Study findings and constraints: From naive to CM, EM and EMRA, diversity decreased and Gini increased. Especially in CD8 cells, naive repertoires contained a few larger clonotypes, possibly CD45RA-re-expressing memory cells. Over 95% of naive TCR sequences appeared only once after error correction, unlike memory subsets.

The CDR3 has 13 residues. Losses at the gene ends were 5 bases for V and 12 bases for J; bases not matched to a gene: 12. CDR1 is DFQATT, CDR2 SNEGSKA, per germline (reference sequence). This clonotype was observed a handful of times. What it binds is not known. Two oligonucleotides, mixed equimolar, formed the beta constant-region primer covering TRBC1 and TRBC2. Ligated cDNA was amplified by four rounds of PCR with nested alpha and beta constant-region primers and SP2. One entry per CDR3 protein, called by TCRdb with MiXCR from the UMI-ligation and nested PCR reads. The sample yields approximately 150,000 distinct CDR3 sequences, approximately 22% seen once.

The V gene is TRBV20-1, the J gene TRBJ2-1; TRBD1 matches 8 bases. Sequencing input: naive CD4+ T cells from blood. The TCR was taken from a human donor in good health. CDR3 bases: TGCAGTGCTGCGGGACAGGCTGAATTTGGGCAGTTCTTC. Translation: CSAAGQAEFGQFF.